Below are 28 T cell receptor beta chains sequenced from a single sample in a study of blood T cell repertoires in COVID-19. TCRdb's table, derived via immunoSEQ multiplex PCR, lists solely in-frame clones and lacks some. The sample includes around 71,000 clones, roughly 83% of them seen just once. The sequencing input was peripheral blood. These receptors came from a man in his 70s with acute or convalescent COVID-19.

The chain joins TRBV9 to TRBJ1-2, with TRBD1 identical over 7 bases. V trimming: 3 bases; J trimming: 7 bases; junction bases outside the gene matches: 3. The germline CDR1 and CDR2 sequences are SGDLS and YYNGEE. The CDR3 has 12 amino acids. CDR3 nucleotide sequence: TGTGCCAGCAGCGACGACAGGGTTGGCTACACCTTC. Amino acids: CASSDDRVGYTF.

The V and J genes are TRBV27 and TRBJ2-1, with 12 bases that match TRBD2. Per the germline V gene, CDR1 is MNHEY and CDR2 is SMNVEV (reference sequence). The CDR3 covers 16 residues. The ends lost 4 bases at V and 7 bases at J; junction bases unmatched: 8. The CDR3: CASSSRLAGVGNEQFF. CDR3 DNA: TGTGCCAGCAGTTCTAGACTAGCGGGAGTTGGGAATGAGCAGTTCTTC.

The V gene is TRBV15, the J gene TRBJ1-2; TRBD1 matches at 10 bases. This CDR3 is built from 15 residues. CDR1 LNHNV and CDR2 YYDKDF come from the germline V gene (reference sequence). The J segment lost 8 bases and the V segment lost 2 bases, leaving 8 bases of the junction unmatched. In DNA form, the CDR3 reads TGTGCCACCAGCAGAAGACAGGGGGCTACTAGAGGCTACACCTTC. It codes for CATSRRQGATRGYTF.

The sample holds one count of this clone. The chain recombines TRBV6-6 with TRBJ1-5; possible D gene TRBD1, 5 bases. The germline V gene has CDR1 MNHNY and CDR2 SVGAGI (reference sequence). The CDR3 length is 14 residues. V gave up 5 bases and J gave up 5 bases, with 13 bases separating them. The CDR3 DNA sequence: TGTGCCAGCAGTGCGACAGTTCTATATCAGCCCCAGCATTTT. Translation gives CASSATVLYQPQHF.

In this sample, this clone turned up a few times. The J gene is TRBJ2-7, the V gene TRBV7-2, with D tentatively TRBD1 (5 bases). The V gene's germline CDR1 is SGHTA and CDR2 FQGNSA. This CDR3 contains 14 residues. Trimming pared 0 bases from V and 2 bases from J, leaving 8 bases between. The CDR3 loop reads CASSLAGHPYEQYF. CDR3 DNA: TGTGCCAGCAGCTTAGCGGGGCACCCCTACGAGCAGTACTTC.

The chain uses TRBV27 and TRBJ2-7; TRBD1 matches at 9 bases. Germline V gives CDR1 MNHEY, CDR2 SMNVEV (reference sequence). V shed 4 bases and J 12 bases; nucleotides not matched to a gene: 10. There are 13 residues in the CDR3. CDR3 DNA: TGTGCCAGCAGTTCAAGCCGGACAGGGGACGGGTACTTC. Translation: CASSSSRTGDGYF.

The chain couples TRBV3-1 (or the pseudogene TRBV3-2) to TRBJ1-6, with no clear D. Between the trimmed V and J ends, which lost 2 bases and 10 bases, there was a span of 12 bases. This CDR3 spans 14 amino acids. CDR1 and CDR2 (germline): LGHDT, YNNKEL (reference sequence). The DNA for the CDR3 is TGTGCCAGCAGCCAAACAAGGTCAGGATCACCCCTCCACTTT. Protein product: CASSQTRSGSPLHF.

This sequence joins TRBV5-1 and TRBJ2-3; D is unresolved. This CDR3 has 11 amino acids. Trimming left V 3 bases short and J 4 bases short, with 3 bases between. Germline CDR1 reads SGHRS; CDR2 reads YFSETQ. In DNA form, the CDR3 reads TGCGCCAGCAGCTCCGCAGATACGCAGTATTTT. This gives the protein CASSSADTQYF.

The CDR3 reads CASSLQGYNEQFF. CDR3 DNA sequence: TGTGCCAGCAGCTTACAGGGTTACAATGAGCAGTTCTTC. The rearrangement joins TRBV7-2 to TRBJ2-1; D is perhaps TRBD1 (5 bases). The ends were cut back, 2 bases at V and 4 bases at J, with 6 bases in the middle. The CDR3 runs to 13 residues. CDR1 is SGHTA, CDR2 FQGNSA, per germline.

This clone appeared once. The V gene is TRBV4-2, the J gene TRBJ1-3; 8 bases map to TRBD1. The trim removed 0 bases at V and 2 bases at J, leaving 3 bases unmatched. The CDR3 extends over 16 amino acids. CDR1 LGHNA and CDR2 YNFKEQ come from the germline V gene. For the CDR3, the DNA is TGTGCCAGCAGCCAAGAGATACAGGGGGCTGGAAACACCATATATTTT. Residues: CASSQEIQGAGNTIYF.

V and J are TRBV6-1 and TRBJ1-1; D not resolved. Germline-derived CDR1 and CDR2 are MNHNS and SASEGT. The germline V and J ends were trimmed by 2 bases and 4 bases, with 14 bases remaining between them. The CDR3 totals 15 residues. The chain's CDR3 is CASSEPWEGGTEAFF. CDR3 nucleotide sequence: TGTGCCAGCAGTGAACCCTGGGAGGGAGGCACTGAAGCTTTCTTT.

A few counts support this clone. The chain recombines TRBV10-3 with TRBJ2-2; TRBD1 matches 7 bases. The CDR3 covers 16 residues. J gave up 2 bases and V 0 bases, and 3 bases lay outside the gene matches. CDR1 is ENHRY and CDR2 is SYGVKD in the germline V gene. CDR3 residues: CAISESRQGNTGELFF. DNA of the CDR3: TGTGCCATCAGTGAGTCTAGACAGGGTAACACCGGGGAGCTGTTTTTT.

CDR3 region: CASSLAGGPTGELFF. DNA for the CDR3: TGTGCCAGCAGCTTAGCGGGAGGGCCCACCGGGGAGCTGTTTTTT. The chain uses TRBV11-3 and TRBJ2-2, with TRBD2 matching 8 bases. J gave up 4 bases and V 1 base, and 2 bases lay outside the gene matches. CDR1 and CDR2 from the germline V gene are SGHNT and YENEEA. The CDR3 is made up of 15 amino acids. The entire variable domain, with the rest obtained from reference TRBV11-3 and TRBJ2-2, is as follows: EAGVVQSPRYKIIEKKQPVAFWCNPISGHNTLYWYLQNLGQGPELLIRYENEEAVDDSQLPKDRFSAERLKGVDSTLKIQPAELGDSAVYLCASSLAGGPTGELFFGEGSRLTVL.

The chain uses TRBV7-9 and TRBJ2-5; tentative D call: TRBD2 (7 bases). CDR3 length: 13 residues. Germline V gives CDR1 SEHNR, CDR2 FQNEAQ (reference sequence). V was shortened by 6 bases and J by 4 bases, with 12 bases between the two germline ends. This CDR3 is CASSIGGAETQYF. CDR3 bases: TGTGCCAGCAGTATTGGGGGGGCAGAGACCCAGTACTTC. Supplemented by reference TRBV7-9 and TRBJ2-5, the full variable domain reads DTGVSQNPRHKITKRGQNVTFRCDPISEHNRLYWYRQTLGQGPEFLTYFQNEAQLEKSRLLSDRFSAERPKGSFSTLEIQRTEQGDSAMYLCASSIGGAETQYFGPGTRLLVL.

This clone was counted a single time. The chain is built from TRBV19 and TRBJ1-6, with D possibly being TRBD1 (6 bases). The CDR3 length is 12 residues. Germline-derived CDR1 and CDR2 are LNHDA and SQIVND (reference sequence). V lost 5 bases, J lost 8 bases, and 7 bases lay in between. This CDR3 is CASSYRDSPLHF. The CDR3 bases are TGTGCCAGTAGTTACAGGGATTCACCCCTCCACTTT. Full variable domain (outside the CDR3, taken from reference TRBV19 and TRBJ1-6): DGGITQSPKYLFRKEGQNVTLSCEQNLNHDAMYWYRQDPGQGLRLIYYSQIVNDFQKGDIAEGYSVSREKKESFPLTVTSAQKNPTAFYLCASSYRDSPLHFGNGTRLTVT.

This chain links TRBV7-3 with TRBJ2-1; possibly TRBD2 for D (5 bases). The CDR3 totals 14 residues. Per germline, CDR1 SGHTA and CDR2 FQGTGA. V gave up 5 bases and J gave up 5 bases, with 13 bases separating them. CDR3 in amino acids: CASSPDTSDNEQFF. The CDR3 nucleotides read TGTGCCAGCAGCCCCGATACTAGTGACAATGAGCAGTTCTTC.

The chain combines TRBV5-4 with TRBJ2-5; 9 nucleotides agree with TRBD1. Germline CDR1 reads SGHNT; CDR2 reads YYREEE (reference sequence). This CDR3 contains 15 residues. V gave up 1 base and J gave up 5 bases; unmatched junction bases: 6. The CDR3, as DNA: TGTGCCAGCAGCTTGAACAGGGGGCGTGTGGAGACCCAGTACTTC. Translated: CASSLNRGRVETQYF. Variable domain in full (rest from reference TRBV5-4 and TRBJ2-5): ETGVTQSPTHLIKTRGQQVTLRCSSQSGHNTVSWYQQALGQGPQFIFQYYREEENGRGNFPPRFSGLQFPNYSSELNVNALELDDSALYLCASSLNRGRVETQYFGPGTRLLVL.

This clone was detected a few times. CDR3 DNA: TGTGCCTGGATGGCGGGGATCGCTGAAGCTTTCTTT. Its protein is CAWMAGIAEAFF. The chain has TRBV30 and TRBJ1-1; D ambiguous. V gave up 4 bases and J gave up 6 bases, with 12 bases separating them. The CDR3 covers 12 residues. Per the germline V gene, CDR1 is GTSNPN and CDR2 is SVGIG (reference sequence).

V usage is TRBV12-3 or TRBV12-4 and J usage is TRBJ1-1; D is perhaps TRBD1 (5 bases). This CDR3 is 13 amino acids long. Between the trimmed V and J ends, which lost 7 bases and 5 bases, there was a span of 14 bases. Here the CDR3 DNA reads TGTGCCAGCAATCACGACAGATCTACTGAAGCTTTCTTT. Its protein product is CASNHDRSTEAFF.

This chain connects TRBV28 to TRBJ2-7; TRBD1 might be the D (6 bases). Trimming took 7 bases from V and 2 from J, leaving 18 bases between them. This CDR3 region has 15 residues. Germline V gene sequence: CDR1 MDHEN, CDR2 SYDVKM. CDR3 sequence (DNA): TGTGCCAGCACCCCTTGGGGGCTTGCCACCTACGAGCAGTACTTC. Its translation: CASTPWGLATYEQYF.

The rearrangement joins TRBV9 to TRBJ1-1; the D gene is possibly TRBD1 (6 bases). The length of the CDR3 is 16 residues. Deletions cut 0 bases from V and 5 bases from J, with 17 bases between. Germline CDR1 is SGDLS and CDR2 is YYNGEE. The CDR3 sequence is CASSVARGPPETEAFF. The CDR3 bases are TGTGCCAGCAGCGTAGCCAGGGGTCCTCCTGAGACTGAAGCTTTCTTT.

This chain joins TRBV29-1 and TRBJ2-1, with 12 bases identical to TRBD2. This CDR3 spans 17 amino acids. The trim removed 4 bases at V and 12 bases at J, leaving 19 bases unmatched. CDR1 SQVTM and CDR2 ANQGSEA come from the germline V gene. The CDR3 protein is CSVVGGASGRADAGQFF. CDR3 bases: TGCAGCGTTGTAGGGGGGGCTAGCGGGAGGGCCGACGCCGGGCAGTTCTTC.

The CDR3 nucleotides are TGTGCCAGCAGCCAATCAGGGGGCGTTTACTATGGCTACACCTTC. It is translated as CASSQSGGVYYGYTF. The chain couples TRBV3-1 (or the pseudogene TRBV3-2) to TRBJ1-2; 8 bases match TRBD1. The CDR3 has 15 amino acids. V lost 2 bases, J lost 3 bases, and 5 bases stayed unmatched. Germline V lookup: CDR1 LGHDT, CDR2 YNNKEL (reference sequence).

This clone turned up a few times. V gene TRBV5-1 combines with J gene TRBJ1-1; TRBD1 might be the D (5 bases). Germline V gene data show CDR1 as SGHRS and CDR2 as YFSETQ. The CDR3 is 15 amino acids. The V gene lost 1 base and the J gene lost 7 bases, with 17 bases spanning the gap. CDR3 nucleotide sequence: TGCGCCAGCAGCTTGAAGGGGACGGGGGAAAGTGAAGCTTTCTTT. Translation gives CASSLKGTGESEAFF.

This chain joins TRBV10-3 and TRBJ2-7; TRBD2 matches at 9 bases. The germline gives CDR1 ENHRY, CDR2 SYGVKD. The CDR3 consists of 14 residues. With 6 bases clipped from V and 5 bases from J, the junction kept 8 bases outside the gene matches. DNA for the CDR3: TGTGCCATCAGCCTAGCGGGATTCGATAACGAGCAGTACTTC. Its protein is CAISLAGFDNEQYF.

The chain links TRBV2 to TRBJ1-1; D not resolved. Germline CDR1 and CDR2: SNHLY and FYNNEI. Trimming stripped 5 bases from V and 3 bases from J, with 10 bases between. The CDR3 is made up of 13 amino acids. The CDR3 protein is CASSTRLDTEAFF. As DNA, the CDR3 is TGTGCCAGCAGTACCAGGCTGGACACTGAAGCTTTCTTT.

The chain links TRBV19 to TRBJ1-2; maybe TRBD1 (6 bases). The CDR3 totals 17 residues. Germline CDR1 LNHDA, CDR2 SQIVND (reference sequence). V was trimmed by 5 bases and J by 0 bases, leaving 19 bases between them. The CDR3: CASSQHGQSNTNYGYTF. Written as DNA, the CDR3 is TGTGCCAGTAGTCAACACGGACAGAGCAATACTAACTATGGCTACACCTTC.

The chain recombines TRBV5-4 with TRBJ1-1, with 7 nucleotides matching TRBD1. This CDR3 comprises 16 residues. The germline CDR1 and CDR2 sequences are SGHNT and YYREEE (reference sequence). V shed 0 bases and J 0 bases; nucleotides not matched to a gene: 5. DNA for the CDR3: TGTGCCAGCAGCTTGGCGGGGACAGCAGTGAACACTGAAGCTTTCTTT. It translates to CASSLAGTAVNTEAFF. Full variable domain (outside the CDR3, taken from reference TRBV5-4 and TRBJ1-1): ETGVTQSPTHLIKTRGQQVTLRCSSQSGHNTVSWYQQALGQGPQFIFQYYREEENGRGNFPPRFSGLQFPNYSSELNVNALELDDSALYLCASSLAGTAVNTEAFFGQGTRLTVV.